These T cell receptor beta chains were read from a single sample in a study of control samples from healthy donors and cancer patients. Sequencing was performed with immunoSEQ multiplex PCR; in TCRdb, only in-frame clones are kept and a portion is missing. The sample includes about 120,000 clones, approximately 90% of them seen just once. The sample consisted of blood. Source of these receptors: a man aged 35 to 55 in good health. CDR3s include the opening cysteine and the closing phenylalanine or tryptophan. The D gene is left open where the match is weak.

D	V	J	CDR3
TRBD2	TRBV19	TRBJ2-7	CASSQLAGDPTSEQYF
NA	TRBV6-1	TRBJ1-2	CASSEGTLVGGYTF
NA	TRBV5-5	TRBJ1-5	CASSFEHGSNQPQHF
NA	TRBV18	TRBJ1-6	CASSPQNPPADSPLHF
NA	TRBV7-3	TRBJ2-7	CASSSPRIEQYF
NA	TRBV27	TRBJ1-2	CASSFLGQGSGYTF
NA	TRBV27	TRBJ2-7	CASSLNGGPAEQYF
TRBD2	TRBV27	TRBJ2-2	CASSKAGGLTGELFF
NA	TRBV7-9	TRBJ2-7	CASSFEAYEQYF
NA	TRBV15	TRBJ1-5	CATSRENTDGGAQHF
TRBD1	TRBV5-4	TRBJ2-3	CASSFGQGAADTQYF
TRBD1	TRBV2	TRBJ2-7	CASLPGQGYEQYF
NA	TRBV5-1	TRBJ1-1	CASSSSKEAFF
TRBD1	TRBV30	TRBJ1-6	CAWRLKTHGTGYSPLHF
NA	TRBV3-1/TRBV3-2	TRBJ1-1	CASSFPTAGSTEAFF
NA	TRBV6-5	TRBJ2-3	CASRPLGTDTQYF
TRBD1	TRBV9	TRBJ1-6	CASSARRGQGYNSPLHF
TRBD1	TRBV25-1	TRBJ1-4	CASSEKTGGNEKLFF